The 5 T cell receptor beta chains below were found in one sample sequenced in a study of monozygotic twins with inflammatory bowel disease. TCRdb reprocessed the 5' RACE reads and reports one entry per CDR3 protein, with no DNA. Its table records around 140,000 distinct CDR3 sequences. The source material was blood. The receptors were sampled from a human donor with ulcerative colitis or Crohn's disease, or a healthy co-twin of an affected twin (not recorded which).

The chain uses TRBV20-1 and TRBJ2-1; lacking DNA, the TRBD1 call made by TCRdb goes unchecked. This CDR3 comprises 15 residues. Per the germline V gene, CDR1 is DFQATT and CDR2 is SNEGSKA (reference sequence). CDR3 loop: CSAIPTGGAGNEQFF.

V and J are TRBV20-1 and TRBJ1-4. This CDR3 spans 13 amino acids. In germline, CDR1 is DFQATT, CDR2 SNEGSKA (reference sequence). This CDR3 reads CSAPSEENEKLFF.

This rearrangement joins TRBV29-1 to TRBJ2-4; TCRdb designates TRBD1, a call that cannot be tested without DNA. The germline gives CDR1 SQVTM, CDR2 ANQGSEA. There are 15 residues in the CDR3. The CDR3 sequence is CSATGQEDAKNIQYF.

This chain uses TRBV20-1 with TRBJ2-5; absent DNA, TCRdb's TRBD1 call cannot be checked. The CDR3 is made up of 16 amino acids. CDR1 and CDR2 from the germline V gene are DFQATT and SNEGSKA (reference sequence). The CDR3 region is CSAVFSSGGFQETQYF.

The rearrangement joins TRBV5-1 to TRBJ2-6. The length of the CDR3 is 15 residues. Germline V gives CDR1 SGHRS, CDR2 YFSETQ. The CDR3 loop reads CASSLVPSGANVLTF. The full variable domain, in which reference TRBV5-1 and TRBJ2-6 provide the parts outside the CDR3, is KAGVTQTPRYLIKTRGQQVTLSCSPISGHRSVSWYQQTPGQGLQFLFEYFSETQRNKGNFPGRFSGRQFSNSRSEMNVSTLELGDSALYLCASSLVPSGANVLTFGAGSRLTVL.